This T cell receptor (beta chain) was captured by sequencing in a study of low-dose radiotherapy and immunotherapy resistance in tumors. The wider study: Cohort 1 was given 0.5 Gy per fraction every 2 weeks, for 6.5 Gy total. Every two weeks, cyclophosphamide 200 mg/m2 was infused one day before radiation plus immunotherapy.

TRAV- and TRBV-specific primers primed first-strand cDNA, covering alpha and beta chains. Amplification, which lasted 20 PCR cycles, used a constant-region primer and V-primer adapter to amplify TCRs. TCRdb reprocessed the reads via MiXCR and lists one record per CDR3 protein. The sample carries 55,000 to 70,000 distinct CDR3 sequences, under 30% recorded once. Time point: before trial treatment. Donors, who were enrolled in a single-arm phase I dose-escalation trial, received nivolumab, ipilimumab, aspirin, low-dose cyclophosphamide and low-dose radiotherapy. Note on this clonotype: This likely stems from a read error, as it lies one base from a far larger clone.

The CDR3 has 12 amino acids. Trimming cost V 2 bases and J 7 bases, with 9 bases left between them. Germline V lookup: CDR1 SGHTA, CDR2 FQGNSA. The receptor comes from a male donor with prostate cancer. The genes are TRBV7-2 and TRBJ2-7; D is unresolved. Sequencing used PBMCs, obtained before treatment. CDR3 nucleotides: TGTGCCAGCAGCTTATTTAGTGGGGAGCAGTACTTC. Protein product: CASSLFSGEQYF. Based on the CDR3 plus reference TRBV7-2 and TRBJ2-7, the full variable domain is GAGVSQSPSNKVTEKGKDVELRCDPISGHTALYWYRQSLGQGLEFLIYFQGNSAPDKSGLPSDRFSAERTGGSVSTLTIQRTQQEDSAVYLCASSLFSGEQYFGPGTRLTVT.